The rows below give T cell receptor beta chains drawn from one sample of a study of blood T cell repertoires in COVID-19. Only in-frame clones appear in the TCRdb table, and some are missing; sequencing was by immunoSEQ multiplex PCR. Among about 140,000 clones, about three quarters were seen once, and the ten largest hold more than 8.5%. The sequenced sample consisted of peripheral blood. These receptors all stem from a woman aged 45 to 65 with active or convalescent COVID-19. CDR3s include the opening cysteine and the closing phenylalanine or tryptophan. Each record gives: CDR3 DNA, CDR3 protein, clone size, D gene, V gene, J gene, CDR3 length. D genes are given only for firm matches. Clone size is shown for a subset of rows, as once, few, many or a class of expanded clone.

DNA: TGTGCCAGCAGGGACAGGGGCCTCGGAGGCTACACCTTC
CDR3: CASRDRGLGGYTF
size: .
D: TRBD1
V: TRBV6-5
J: TRBJ1-2
length: 13

DNA: TGCAGCGTTGAAAGGGGGTTGGGGGAAGGGACCCAGTACTTC
CDR3: CSVERGLGEGTQYF
size: .
D: .
V: TRBV29-1
J: TRBJ2-5
length: 14

DNA: TGTGCCAGCAGCCCCACGGCGGAGATAGCGGGGAGATCCTACGAGCAGTACTTC
CDR3: CASSPTAEIAGRSYEQYF
size: once
D: TRBD2
V: TRBV14
J: TRBJ2-7
length: 18

DNA: TGTGCCAGCACGTTCGTCGGGAGACAGGGGACGAACACCGGGGAGCTGTTTTTT
CDR3: CASTFVGRQGTNTGELFF
size: .
D: TRBD1
V: TRBV7-2
J: TRBJ2-2
length: 18

DNA: TGTGCCAGCAGCTTGGGGCTAGCGGGAGACAATGAGCAGTTCTTC
CDR3: CASSLGLAGDNEQFF
size: .
D: TRBD2
V: TRBV5-6
J: TRBJ2-1
length: 15

DNA: TGTGCCAGCAGTTTGGGGCCTATCAGGGGCTACACCTTC
CDR3: CASSLGPIRGYTF
size: .
D: .
V: TRBV28
J: TRBJ1-2
length: 13

DNA: TGTGCCAGCAGGGAGGAGGGATATACGCAGTATTTT
CDR3: CASREEGYTQYF
size: .
D: .
V: TRBV12-3/TRBV12-4
J: TRBJ2-3
length: 12

DNA: TGTGCCAGCAGTTACCCTTCCTCCCCCGGGGCCTACGAGCAGTACTTC
CDR3: CASSYPSSPGAYEQYF
size: few
D: .
V: TRBV6-5
J: TRBJ2-7
length: 16

DNA: TGTGCCAGCAGTTACCGGTTAGCGGGAGGTGGTTTAGGAGAGACCCAGTACTTC
CDR3: CASSYRLAGGGLGETQYF
size: .
D: TRBD2
V: TRBV6-2/TRBV6-3
J: TRBJ2-5
length: 18

DNA: TGTGCCAGCAGCTCCGTGGCTGATTCACCCCTCCACTTT
CDR3: CASSSVADSPLHF
size: once
D: .
V: TRBV7-2
J: TRBJ1-6
length: 13

DNA: TGTGCCAGCAGCCAATTCTCTAGCGGGTTAGTAGATACGCAGTATTTT
CDR3: CASSQFSSGLVDTQYF
size: .
D: TRBD2
V: TRBV4-2
J: TRBJ2-3
length: 16

DNA: TGTGCCTGGACCCGGACAGGGGCCCCGCAGTACTTC
CDR3: CAWTRTGAPQYF
size: .
D: TRBD1
V: TRBV30
J: TRBJ2-7
length: 12

DNA: TGTGCCAGTAGTAAACTAGCGGGGGGGCTTGGATCCTACAATGAGCAGTTCTTC
CDR3: CASSKLAGGLGSYNEQFF
size: .
D: TRBD2
V: TRBV19
J: TRBJ2-1
length: 18

DNA: TGTGCCTGGGACGCGGGGTCGGGTCAGCCCCAGCATTTT
CDR3: CAWDAGSGQPQHF
size: .
D: .
V: TRBV30
J: TRBJ1-5
length: 13

DNA: TGTGCCAGCAGCTTAGGGCGGCGGGGGGGCCTAGCCTACAATGAGCAGTTCTTC
CDR3: CASSLGRRGGLAYNEQFF
size: .
D: TRBD2
V: TRBV7-6
J: TRBJ2-1
length: 18

DNA: TGTGCCAGCAGCGCGCGACAGGGGTCCACAGATACGCAGTATTTT
CDR3: CASSARQGSTDTQYF
size: .
D: TRBD1
V: TRBV3-1/TRBV3-2
J: TRBJ2-3
length: 15